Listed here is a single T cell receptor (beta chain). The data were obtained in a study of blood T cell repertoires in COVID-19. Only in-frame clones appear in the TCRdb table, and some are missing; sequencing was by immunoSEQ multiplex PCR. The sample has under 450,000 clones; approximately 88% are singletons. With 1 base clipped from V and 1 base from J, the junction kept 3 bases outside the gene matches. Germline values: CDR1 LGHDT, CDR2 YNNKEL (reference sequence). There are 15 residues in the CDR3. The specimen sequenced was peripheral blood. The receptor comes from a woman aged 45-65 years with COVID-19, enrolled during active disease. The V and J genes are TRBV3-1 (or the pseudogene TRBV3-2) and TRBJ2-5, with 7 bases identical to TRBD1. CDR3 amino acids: CASSQARTGQETQYF. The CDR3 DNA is TGTGCCAGCAGCCAAGCCCGGACAGGCCAAGAGACCCAGTACTTC.